This T cell receptor (beta chain) stems from a study of persistence of HIV-infected CD4 T cells. About this clone itself: Its target is unknown.

The stimulus was lysate of CMV-infected fibroblasts, around 9.3 ug/mL. Sorted nonresponding memory CD4+ T cells were CD40L-negative, CD69-negative, CD45RO-high. Sequencing used immunoSEQ version 4 in survey mode. Each sample used up to about 1 ug genomic DNA diluted to 10 ng/uL. Libraries were prepared by immunoSEQ multiplex PCR; TCRdb keeps only in-frame clonotypes and omits some of them. Of approximately 31,000 clones listed, about four fifths were seen once; the top ten hold roughly 6.7%. Sample: CD4+ T cells sorted from PBMCs after approximately 19-hour stimulation, taken from a patient who received antiretroviral therapy. The clonotype originates from an adult woman with HIV who was CMV-seropositive.

The CDR3 region is CATSREMNTEAFF. The DNA of the CDR3 is TGTGCCACCAGCAGGGAAATGAACACTGAAGCTTTCTTT. This chain joins TRBV15 and TRBJ1-1; unclear D gene. Trimming pared 3 bases from V and 0 bases from J, leaving 5 bases between. The CDR3 runs to 13 residues. The germline V gene encodes CDR1 LNHNV and CDR2 YYDKDF (reference sequence).